This TCR beta chain was profiled in a study of OX40 agonist ivuxolimab in advanced cancers. Study background: At doses from 0.01 to 10 mg/kg, patients were given intravenous ivuxolimab every 2 weeks. Patients enrolled in dose escalation were diagnosed with hepatocellular carcinoma, melanoma, renal cell or head and neck cancer. Eligibility admitted prior anti-PD-1, anti-PD-L1 or anti-CTLA-4 therapy; roughly 39% had some.

Trimming removed 10 bases from V and 6 bases from J; junction bases left unmatched: 6. Germline V gene lookup returns CDR1 LNHDA and CDR2 SQIVND (reference sequence). This CDR3 is built from 13 residues. Generated by immunoSEQ multiplex PCR, the TCRdb table keeps only in-frame clones and is missing some. The sample has more than 70,000 clones, 93% seen once. Sampling of blood occurred at baseline, cycle 4 day 1, and cycle 7 day 1. The V gene is TRBV19, the J gene TRBJ2-1; 10 bases map to TRBD1. The source is an adult with an advanced solid tumor such as melanoma, head and neck, liver or kidney cancer. The sequencing used CD4+ or CD8+ T cells sorted from blood, collected in a trial of the OX40 agonist ivuxolimab. DNA of the CDR3: TGTGCCAACGGGACAGGGGTAGGCAATGAGCAGTTCTTC. The encoded protein is CANGTGVGNEQFF. Using reference TRBV19 and TRBJ2-1 for the parts outside the CDR3, the full variable domain is DGGITQSPKYLFRKEGQNVTLSCEQNLNHDAMYWYRQDPGQGLRLIYYSQIVNDFQKGDIAEGYSVSREKKESFPLTVTSAQKNPTAFYLCANGTGVGNEQFFGPGTRLTVL.